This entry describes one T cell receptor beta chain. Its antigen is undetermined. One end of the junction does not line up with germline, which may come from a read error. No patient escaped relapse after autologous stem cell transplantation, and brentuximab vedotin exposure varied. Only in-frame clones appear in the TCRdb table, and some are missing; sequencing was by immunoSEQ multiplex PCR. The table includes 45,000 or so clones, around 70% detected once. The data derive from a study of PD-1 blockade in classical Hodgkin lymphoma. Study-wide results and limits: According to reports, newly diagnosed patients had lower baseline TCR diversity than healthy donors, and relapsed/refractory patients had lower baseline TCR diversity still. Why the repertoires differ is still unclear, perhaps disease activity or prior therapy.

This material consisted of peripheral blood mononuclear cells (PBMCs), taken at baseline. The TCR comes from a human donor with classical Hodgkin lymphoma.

The CDR3 here is CASSQESIGFRIAF. The CDR3 nucleotides are TGCGCCAGCAGCCAAGAGAGCATCGGTTTTCGTATCGCCTTC. V and J are TRBV4-1 and TRBJ1-2, with unresolved D. The CDR3 sequence is 14 residues long. Germline V lookup: CDR1 MGHRA, CDR2 YSYEKL.